This T cell receptor (beta chain) was found in a study of cytomegalovirus exposure and HLA in healthy donors. Study context: The roughly 670 first-cohort repertoires shared a platform with the approximately 130 validation repertoires, as reported in a later analysis.

V was shortened by 5 bases and J by 5 bases, with 9 bases between the two germline ends. Germline CDR1 is SGHAT and CDR2 is FQNNGV. CDR3 size: 12 residues. For this clone: The antigen is undetermined.

TCRdb keeps only in-frame clones here, not all; method: immunoSEQ multiplex PCR. This table holds around 250,000 clones, around 87% found once. General study findings and limits: Investigators reported 164 TCR beta chains as tied to cytomegalovirus. Most TCR sequences showed up rarely, but some public TCRs showed up in many donors. A few chains linked to CMV were shown in vitro to be specific for CMV antigens.

The rearrangement links TRBV11-2 to TRBJ2-5; D gene uncertain. The sample taken for sequencing was PBMCs. The sequence was obtained from a woman aged 18-29 years in good health and CMV-seronegative. The CDR3, as DNA: TGTGCCAGCAGCCCAACGACTGAGACCCAGTACTTC. Its translation is CASSPTTETQYF.